This passage covers 29 T cell receptor beta chains from one sample sequenced in a study of regulatory T cells in long-lasting Graves disease. Library construction for TCR beta used iRepertoire HTBI primers and Arm-PCR of CDR3 regions. TCRdb redid the calling of the multiplex PCR reads with MiXCR, one entry per CDR3 protein. The repertoire includes approximately 400,000 distinct CDR3 sequences, roughly 24% of them detected once, and less than 30% sits in the top ten. The time point here: persistent/refractory GD, antithyroid drugs over 5 years with positive TRAb. The TCR library was made from RNA that had been extracted from PBMCs in TRIzol. The sequences come from peripheral blood mononuclear cells (PBMCs), collected when the disease was refractory, from a patient treated with antithyroid drugs. The receptors stem from a woman aged 40 to 50 with Graves disease.

The genes are TRBV19 and TRBJ1-1, with D possibly matching TRBD1 (6 bases). Germline V lookup: CDR1 LNHDA, CDR2 SQIVND (reference sequence). V was clipped by 5 bases and J by 12 bases, with 22 bases between them. The CDR3 runs 14 residues. In nucleotides, the CDR3 is TGTGCCAGTAGTGTCCCTGGCCCGTTGGGGGCAACTTTCTTT. It codes for CASSVPGPLGATFF.

The V gene is TRBV30, the J gene TRBJ2-7; D may be TRBD1 or TRBD2 (5 bases each). This CDR3 is built from 14 residues. CDR1 is GTSNPN, CDR2 SVGIG, per germline (reference sequence). V was cut by 1 base and J by 1 base, with 11 bases left in between. The CDR3 loop is CAWSAWGRSYEQYF. CDR3 sequence (DNA): TGTGCCTGGAGTGCTTGGGGGAGATCCTACGAGCAGTACTTC.

V usage is TRBV4-1 and J usage is TRBJ2-5; D unresolved. Per the germline V gene, CDR1 is MGHRA and CDR2 is YSYEKL. The V end lost 1 base, the J end lost 5 bases, and 11 bases lay between the germline ends. The CDR3 spans 14 residues. CDR3 protein: CASSQVLLLETQYF. DNA of the CDR3: TGCGCCAGCAGCCAAGTACTACTACTTGAGACCCAGTACTTC.

The rearrangement uses TRBV3-1 and TRBJ2-5, with D possibly matching TRBD1 (5 bases). Germline CDR1 LGHDT, CDR2 YNNKEL (reference sequence). The CDR3 contains 15 residues. The V and J ends lost 2 bases and 4 bases respectively, with 14 bases between them. This CDR3 is CASSQPTTGRETQYF. DNA of the CDR3: TGTGCCAGCAGCCAACCAACAACAGGTCGAGAGACCCAGTACTTC.

The CDR3 DNA follows: TGTGCCAGCAGTTCTCCTGGGGACCAATACAATGAGCAGTTCTTC. Translating it yields CASSSPGDQYNEQFF. The V call is TRBV28, the J call TRBJ2-1; possibly TRBD1 or TRBD2 for D (5 bases each). The length of the CDR3 is 15 residues. Deletions cut 4 bases from V and 4 bases from J, with 14 bases between. Germline CDR1 is MDHEN and CDR2 is SYDVKM.

This clonotype showed up just a few times. The V call is TRBV7-3, the J call TRBJ1-5; 7 bases are a match to TRBD1. The CDR3 is 15 residues long. Germline CDR1 is SGHTA and CDR2 is FQGTGA. V lost 5 bases and J lost 2; bases outside the gene matches: 6. The chain's CDR3 is CASSPRGQGNQPQHF. The DNA of the CDR3 is TGTGCCAGCAGCCCACGAGGACAGGGCAATCAGCCCCAGCATTTT. The whole variable domain, remainder taken from reference TRBV7-3 and TRBJ1-5, is GAGVSQTPSNKVTEKGKYVELRCDPISGHTALYWYRQSLGQGPEFLIYFQGTGAADDSGLPNDRFFAVRPEGSVSTLKIQRTERGDSAVYLCASSPRGQGNQPQHFGDGTRLSIL.

Ten or more counts support this clonotype. The chain combines TRBV28 with TRBJ1-2, with 10 nucleotides matching TRBD1. The CDR3 contains 13 residues. CDR1 and CDR2 from the germline V gene are MDHEN and SYDVKM. J was trimmed by 7 bases and V by 7 bases; bases with no gene match: 6. The CDR3 reads CASIPGQGTGYTF. Here the CDR3 DNA reads TGTGCCAGCATCCCGGGACAGGGGACTGGCTACACCTTC.

The chain has TRBV27 and TRBJ1-5; weak D call: TRBD1 (5 bases). The germline V gene has CDR1 MNHEY and CDR2 SMNVEV (reference sequence). There are 14 residues in the CDR3. V shed 3 bases and J shed 5 bases, with 11 bases lying between them. The CDR3 DNA follows: TGTGCCAGCAGTTTTCAGGGAATGGATCAGCCCCAGCATTTT. Protein sequence: CASSFQGMDQPQHF.

This sequence joins TRBV29-1 and TRBJ2-5; the match to TRBD2 covers 9 bases. V lost 3 bases to trimming and J lost 4 bases; unmatched junction nucleotides: 6. The length of the CDR3 is 14 residues. Germline V CDR1 and CDR2: SQVTM, ANQGSEA. CDR3 amino acids: CSVDVAGVGETQYF. The CDR3 DNA follows: TGCAGCGTTGATGTAGCGGGAGTTGGAGAGACCCAGTACTTC.

This clonotype has just a few counts. With only one base between it and a far larger clone, this is likely a read error. The CDR3 carries no conserved terminal phenylalanine or tryptophan, so it likely arises from a read error. The V call is TRBV2, the J call TRBJ1-2; D gene ambiguous. V was pared by 6 bases and J by 3 bases, with 14 bases between. Germline V gives CDR1 SNHLY, CDR2 FYNNEI. This CDR3 spans 14 amino acids. This CDR3 is CASSSLVGDYGYTS. The CDR3 DNA reads as TGTGCCAGCAGCTCCCTGGTTGGGGACTATGGCTACACCTCC.

By frequency in the sample, this clonotype is medium-sized. This rearrangement joins TRBV12-3 or TRBV12-4 to TRBJ1-2; D not certain. Deletions cut 7 bases from V and 0 bases from J, with 9 bases between. The CDR3 totals 13 residues. The CDR3 nucleotides read TGTGCCAGCAAGTCGGGGACTAACTATGGCTACACCTTC. This gives the protein CASKSGTNYGYTF.

This chain connects TRBV19 to TRBJ2-1; 10 bases fit TRBD2. Losses at the gene ends were 6 bases for V and 4 bases for J; bases not matched to a gene: 9. The germline gives CDR1 LNHDA, CDR2 SQIVND (reference sequence). This CDR3 region has 16 residues. CDR3 sequence reads: CASSISGGASYNEQFF. The CDR3 DNA reads TGTGCCAGTAGCATCAGCGGGGGGGCCTCGTACAATGAGCAGTTCTTC.

In its sample, this clonotype was seen many times. J is TRBJ1-1 and V is TRBV10-3; no clear D gene. Looked up from germline, CDR1 is ENHRY and CDR2 is SYGVKD. Between the trimmed V and J ends, which lost 5 bases and 3 bases, there was a span of 7 bases. This CDR3 is built from 12 residues. Written as DNA, the CDR3 is TGTGCCATCAGTACTAGGGACACTGAAGCTTTCTTT. It is translated as CAISTRDTEAFF.

The chain has TRBV28 and TRBJ1-2; 9 positions agree with TRBD1. The ends lost 6 bases at V and 8 bases at J; junction bases unmatched: 7. This CDR3 spans 13 amino acids. Looked up from germline, CDR1 is MDHEN and CDR2 is SYDVKM. The CDR3 coding sequence is TGTGCCAGCAGCGGCCGGACAGGGGCCGGCTACACCTTC. Its protein product is CASSGRTGAGYTF.

CDR3 amino acids: CASSYGVAEETQYF. The CDR3 DNA sequence: TGTGCCAGCAGTTACGGGGTAGCAGAAGAGACCCAGTACTTC. The chain links TRBV6-5 to TRBJ2-5; D gene uncertain. Germline CDR1 MNHEY, CDR2 SVGAGI. The CDR3 extends over 14 amino acids. V gave up 2 bases and J gave up 3 bases, with 10 bases separating them.

The sample holds a few counts of this clonotype. DNA of the CDR3: TGTGCCAGCAGCGCCACGAGGGACACTGAAGCTTTCTTT. Amino acid sequence: CASSATRDTEAFF. The chain links TRBV11-2 to TRBJ1-1; D not resolved. The CDR3 consists of 13 residues. The germline CDR1 and CDR2 sequences are SGHAT and FQNNGV. V lost 5 bases, J lost 3 bases, and 10 bases lay in between. Using reference TRBV11-2 and TRBJ1-1 for the parts outside the CDR3, the full variable domain is EAGVAQSPRYKIIEKRQSVAFWCNPISGHATLYWYQQILGQGPKLLIQFQNNGVVDDSQLPKDRFSAERLKGVDSTLKIQPAKLEDSAVYLCASSATRDTEAFFGQGTRLTVV.

This clonotype appeared a few times. A much larger clone lies a single base off, so this may be a read error. The chain couples TRBV28 to TRBJ2-7; 8 nucleotides match TRBD1. The germline gives CDR1 MDHEN, CDR2 SYDVKM. The CDR3 covers 13 residues. The junction had 4 bases not matched to a gene; V was cut back by 6 bases and J by 3 bases. CDR3 sequence: CASSWDRFYEQYF. The DNA for the CDR3 is TGTGCCAGCAGCTGGGACAGGTTCTACGAGCAGTACTTC.

This clonotype was found a few times. The chain recombines TRBV5-6 with TRBJ2-5; the D gene could be TRBD1 or TRBD2 (6 bases each). CDR3 length: 16 amino acids. Looked up from germline, CDR1 is SGHDT and CDR2 is YYEEEE. Trimming took 0 bases from V and 3 from J, leaving 15 bases between them. CDR3 in DNA: TGTGCCAGCAGCTTGGATCCGGGGGCGAGGAAAGAGACCCAGTACTTC. It translates to CASSLDPGARKETQYF.

This clonotype was seen just once. Relative to the germline gene, one junction end is altered; a read error may explain this. The chain has TRBV12-3 or TRBV12-4 and TRBJ2-4; 15 positions agree with TRBD2. CDR3 length: 14 residues. In DNA, the CDR3 is TGTGCCAGCAGTTCGGGACTAGCGGGAGGATTACTGTTCTTC. Amino acids: CASSSGLAGGLLFF.

This clonotype was seen ten or more times. The chain links TRBV12-3 or TRBV12-4 to TRBJ2-7; TRBD2 might be the D (6 bases). The CDR3 loop spans 13 amino acids. Trimming pared 1 base from V and 7 bases from J, leaving 11 bases between. CDR3 in amino acids: CASSLGREREQYF. The CDR3 nucleotides read TGTGCCAGCAGTTTAGGGAGGGAGAGGGAGCAGTACTTC.

This rearrangement joins TRBV10-2 to TRBJ2-7; TRBD1 matches at 7 bases. The CDR3 runs 17 residues. From germline, CDR1 is WSHSY and CDR2 SAAADI. Losses at the gene ends were 0 bases for V and 0 bases for J; bases not matched to a gene: 8. CDR3 loop: CASSESGTAPFSYEQYF. The CDR3 DNA follows: TGCGCCAGCAGTGAGTCAGGGACAGCCCCTTTCTCCTACGAGCAGTACTTC.

This clonotype has a count of ten or more. V and J are TRBV28 and TRBJ2-2; 11 bases are shared with TRBD2. V shed 3 bases, J shed 6 bases, and the junction held 3 bases outside the gene matches. There are 15 residues in the CDR3. Germline V lookup: CDR1 MDHEN, CDR2 SYDVKM. CDR3 DNA: TGTGCCAGCAGTTTGCGACTAGCGGGACCCGGGGAGCTGTTTTTT. This sequence encodes CASSLRLAGPGELFF.

Many counts were recorded for this clonotype. V gene TRBV28 combines with J gene TRBJ2-7; D may match TRBD1 or TRBD2 (5 bases each). Trimming stripped 5 bases from V and 0 bases from J, with 20 bases between. The CDR3 contains 17 residues. From germline, CDR1 is MDHEN and CDR2 SYDVKM. This CDR3 is CASSPGRRDVSSYEQYF. Here the CDR3 DNA reads TGTGCCAGCAGTCCTGGACGCCGGGACGTGAGCTCCTACGAGCAGTACTTC.

This chain links TRBV5-1 with TRBJ1-1; 7 bases fit TRBD1. V shed 2 bases, J shed 4 bases, and the junction held 5 bases outside the gene matches. Germline V CDR1 and CDR2: SGHRS, YFSETQ. This CDR3 has 14 residues. CDR3 nucleotide sequence: TGCGCCAGCAGCTTCACAGGGGAGGGCACTGAAGCTTTCTTT. Translating it yields CASSFTGEGTEAFF.

This rearrangement joins TRBV3-1 to TRBJ1-1; no firm D call. The CDR3 has 14 amino acids. V lost 1 base to trimming and J lost 5 bases, with 11 bases between them. The germline V gene has CDR1 LGHDT and CDR2 YNNKEL (reference sequence). The DNA for the CDR3 is TGTGCCAGCAGCCAAGTATCGGGGAGTACTGAAGCTTTCTTT. Its protein is CASSQVSGSTEAFF.

The sample holds a few counts of this clonotype. V usage is TRBV6-1 and J usage is TRBJ1-2; TRBD1 is a possible D gene (5 bases). The germline V gene has CDR1 MNHNS and CDR2 SASEGT. Trimming took off 6 bases at V and 4 bases at J, with 12 bases between the two ends. The CDR3 is made up of 13 amino acids. The CDR3 DNA reads as TGTGCCAGCAGCCCCGGGACTACCTATGGCTACACCTTC. Its translation is CASSPGTTYGYTF.

J is TRBJ2-2 and V is TRBV5-1; no clear D. Trimming took 4 bases from V and 5 from J, leaving 12 bases between them. CDR1 SGHRS and CDR2 YFSETQ come from the germline V gene. This CDR3 comprises 14 residues. The CDR3 DNA is TGCGCCAGCAGCAGACAACAAGTAACCGGGGAGCTGTTTTTT. Its translation is CASSRQQVTGELFF.

This clonotype has just one count. J is TRBJ2-6 and V is TRBV9; D is unresolved. The length of the CDR3 is 16 residues. The V end was cut by 4 bases, the J end by 4 bases, with 15 bases between. Germline-derived CDR1 and CDR2 are SGDLS and YYNGEE. The CDR3 here is CASSPSVSSGANVLTF. In DNA, the CDR3 is TGTGCCAGCAGCCCGTCCGTATCGTCGGGGGCCAACGTCCTGACTTTC.

This clonotype was seen a few times. CDR3 sequence (DNA): TGTGCCAGCAGGCGGGACATACGCAAGGGAGGCTACACCTTC. It translates to CASRRDIRKGGYTF. The V and J genes are TRBV2 and TRBJ1-2, with D tentatively TRBD1 (6 bases). The V gene's germline CDR1 is SNHLY and CDR2 FYNNEI. The V end lost 6 bases, the J end lost 8 bases, and 19 bases lay between the germline ends. The CDR3 runs 14 residues.